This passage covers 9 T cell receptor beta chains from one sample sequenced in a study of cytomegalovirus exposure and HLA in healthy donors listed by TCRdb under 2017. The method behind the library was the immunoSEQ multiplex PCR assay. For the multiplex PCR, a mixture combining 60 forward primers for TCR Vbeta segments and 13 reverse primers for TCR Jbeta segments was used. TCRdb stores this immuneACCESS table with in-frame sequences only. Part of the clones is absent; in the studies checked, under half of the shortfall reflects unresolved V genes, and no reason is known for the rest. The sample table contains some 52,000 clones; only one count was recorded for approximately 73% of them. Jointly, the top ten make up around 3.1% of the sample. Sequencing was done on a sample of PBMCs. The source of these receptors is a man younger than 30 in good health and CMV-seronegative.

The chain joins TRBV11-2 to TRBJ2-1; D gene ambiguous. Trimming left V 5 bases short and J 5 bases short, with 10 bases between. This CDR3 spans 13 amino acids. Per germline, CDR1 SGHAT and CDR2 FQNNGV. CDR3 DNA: TGTGCCAGCAGCCCCACGCCGGACAATGAGCAGTTCTTC. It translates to CASSPTPDNEQFF. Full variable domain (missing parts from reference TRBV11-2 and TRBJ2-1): EAGVAQSPRYKIIEKRQSVAFWCNPISGHATLYWYQQILGQGPKLLIQFQNNGVVDDSQLPKDRFSAERLKGVDSTLKIQPAKLEDSAVYLCASSPTPDNEQFFGPGTRLTVL.

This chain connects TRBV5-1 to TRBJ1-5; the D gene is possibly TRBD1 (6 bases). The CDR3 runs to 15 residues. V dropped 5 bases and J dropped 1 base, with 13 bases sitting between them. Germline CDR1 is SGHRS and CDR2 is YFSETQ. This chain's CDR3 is CASSNGTLSNQPQHF. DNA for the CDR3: TGCGCCAGCAGTAACGGGACACTAAGCAATCAGCCCCAGCATTTT.

The CDR3 region is CASIPGGQETQYF. CDR3 bases: TGTGCCAGCATACCGGGAGGTCAAGAGACCCAGTACTTC. The V gene is TRBV28, the J gene TRBJ2-5, with TRBD2 matching 7 bases. Germline CDR1 is MDHEN and CDR2 is SYDVKM. V gave up 7 bases and J gave up 2 bases; unmatched junction bases: 4. The CDR3 consists of 13 residues.

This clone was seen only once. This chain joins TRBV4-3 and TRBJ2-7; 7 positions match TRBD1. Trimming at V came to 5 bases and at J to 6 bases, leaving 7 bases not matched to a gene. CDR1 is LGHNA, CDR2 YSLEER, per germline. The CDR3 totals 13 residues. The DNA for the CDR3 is TGCGCCAGCAGCAAGCAGAGACAGGGCGAGCAGTACTTC. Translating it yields CASSKQRQGEQYF.

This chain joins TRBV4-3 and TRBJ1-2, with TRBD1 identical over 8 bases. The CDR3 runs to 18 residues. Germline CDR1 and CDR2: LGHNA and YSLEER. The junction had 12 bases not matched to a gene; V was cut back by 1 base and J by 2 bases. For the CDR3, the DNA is TGCGCCAGCAGCCAAGTCTGGACAGGGACACTTGCCAACTATGGCTACACCTTC. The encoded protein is CASSQVWTGTLANYGYTF.

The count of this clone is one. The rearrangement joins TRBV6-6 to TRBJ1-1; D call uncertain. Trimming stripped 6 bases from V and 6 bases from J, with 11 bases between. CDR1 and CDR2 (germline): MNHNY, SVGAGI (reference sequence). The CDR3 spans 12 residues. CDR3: CASSPMGPEAFF. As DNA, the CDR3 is TGTGCCAGCAGCCCGATGGGCCCTGAAGCTTTCTTT.

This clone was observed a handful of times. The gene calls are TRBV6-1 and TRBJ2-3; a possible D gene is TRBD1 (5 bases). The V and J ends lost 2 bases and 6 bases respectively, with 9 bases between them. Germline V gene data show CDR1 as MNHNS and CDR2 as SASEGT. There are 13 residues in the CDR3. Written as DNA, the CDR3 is TGTGCCAGCAGTGAATACCCAGGGGATACGCAGTATTTT. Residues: CASSEYPGDTQYF.

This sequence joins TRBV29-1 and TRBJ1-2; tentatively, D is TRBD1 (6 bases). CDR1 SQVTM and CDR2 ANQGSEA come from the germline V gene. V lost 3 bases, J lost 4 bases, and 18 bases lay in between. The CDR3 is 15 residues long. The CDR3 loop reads CSVESRTAFSYGYTF. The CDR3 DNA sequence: TGCAGCGTTGAGAGTAGGACAGCCTTCAGCTATGGCTACACCTTC.

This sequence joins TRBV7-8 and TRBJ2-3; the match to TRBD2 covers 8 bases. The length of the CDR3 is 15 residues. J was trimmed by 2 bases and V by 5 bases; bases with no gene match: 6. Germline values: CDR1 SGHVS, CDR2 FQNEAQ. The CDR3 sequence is CASSPGTRATDTQYF. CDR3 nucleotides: TGTGCCAGCAGCCCTGGGACTAGGGCCACAGATACGCAGTATTTT.